This TCR beta chain was found in a study of T cells in Graves' hyperthyroidism and ophthalmopathy. Using RNA transcripts as the source, TCR beta CDR3 regions were amplified. Initially, a first-round RT-PCR of the TCR CDR3 employed the HTBI primer set. TCRdb passed the multiplex PCR reads through MiXCR, listing each CDR3 protein once. The data show some 570,000 distinct CDR3 sequences, more than 13% seen once. Uncontrolled infection, other autoimmune disease, pregnancy or lactation barred patients from enrollment. This clonotype was counted ten times or more. The CDR3 is 19 amino acids. Trimming cost V 4 bases and J 2 bases; bases outside gene matches: 19. In germline, CDR1 is MDHEN, CDR2 SYDVKM.

The specimen was blood. The receptor was isolated from a woman aged 18-29 years with Graves' ophthalmopathy. This chain connects TRBV28 to TRBJ1-2; 7 bases map to TRBD1. The CDR3 bases are TGTGCCAGCAGTTCTGCCTCCCTTCGAGGAGGGGGCATAAACTATGGCTACACCTTC. It specifies CASSSASLRGGGINYGYTF.